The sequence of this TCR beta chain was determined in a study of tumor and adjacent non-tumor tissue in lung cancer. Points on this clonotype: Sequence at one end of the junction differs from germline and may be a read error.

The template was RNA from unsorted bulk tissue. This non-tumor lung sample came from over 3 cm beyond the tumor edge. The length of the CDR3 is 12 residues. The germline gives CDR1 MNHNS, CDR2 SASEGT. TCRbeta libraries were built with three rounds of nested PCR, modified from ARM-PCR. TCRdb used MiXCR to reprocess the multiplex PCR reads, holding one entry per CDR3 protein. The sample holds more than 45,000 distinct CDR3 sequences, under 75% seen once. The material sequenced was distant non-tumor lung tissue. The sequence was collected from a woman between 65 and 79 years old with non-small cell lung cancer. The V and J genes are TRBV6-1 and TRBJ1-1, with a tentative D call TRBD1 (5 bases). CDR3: CPSSRRGAEAFF. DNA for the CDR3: TGTCCCAGCAGCCGACGGGGCGCTGAAGCTTTCTTT.